This TCR beta chain was sequenced in a study of blood T cell repertoires in COVID-19. At the level of the study: T cells, B-cell-depleted T cells, or PBMCs supplied cDNA or gDNA.

Germline assignment: CDR1 SGHNT and CDR2 YYREEE (reference sequence). The CDR3 length is 12 residues. V gave up 0 bases and J gave up 12 bases, with 13 bases separating them. Patients at the Seattle site were enrolled during active infection and followed longitudinally. Authors' analysis steps: Reference gene primer amplification yielded estimated nucleated cell counts. The table came from immunoSEQ multiplex PCR; TCRdb's copy has only in-frame clones and leaves some out. That table is the source of V, J and clone size, and D and trimming were worked out from the DNA. The sample carries approximately 440,000 clones, around 89% recorded once.

This receptor was obtained from a woman between 50 and 59 years old with COVID-19, enrolled during active disease. The rearrangement uses TRBV5-4 and TRBJ2-7; D gene uncertain. Sequenced input: peripheral blood. The CDR3 DNA sequence: TGTGCCAGCAGCTTGGACAGAGAACAGCTGTACTTC. As protein: CASSLDREQLYF.